The 20 T cell receptor beta chains given below trace back to one sample, sequenced in a study of shared clonotypes between healthy human individuals. Libraries were prepared by immunoSEQ multiplex PCR; TCRdb keeps only in-frame clonotypes and omits some of them. The repertoire has about 960,000 clones, about 80% of them found once; the top ten carry about 1.5%. Sequenced sample: memory CD4+ T cells sorted from blood. The subset denotes: CD45RA-negative fraction. These TCRs come from a man between 18 and 29 years old in good health.

This clone occurred once. The chain couples TRBV2 to TRBJ2-1; 8 bases map to TRBD1. The V and J ends lost 7 bases and 7 bases, in that order; junction bases with no gene match: 6. There are 13 residues in the CDR3. CDR1 and CDR2 (germline): SNHLY, FYNNEI. This CDR3 reads CASTPDRANEQFF. The DNA for the CDR3 is TGTGCCAGCACCCCGGACAGGGCAAATGAGCAGTTCTTC.

The rearrangement links TRBV4-3 to TRBJ2-1; D not certain. Germline CDR1 and CDR2: LGHNA and YSLEER. This CDR3 region has 13 residues. Trimming left V 0 bases short and J 8 bases short, with 8 bases between. The CDR3 coding sequence is TGCGCCAGCAGCCAAGATCTTGGATATGAGCAGTTCTTC. Translating gives CASSQDLGYEQFF.

This chain connects TRBV28 to TRBJ2-2; 8 nucleotides align to TRBD1. Germline CDR1 and CDR2: MDHEN and SYDVKM. V lost 8 bases and J lost 4; bases outside the gene matches: 6. The CDR3 consists of 14 residues. The CDR3 reads CASGTGGATGELFF. CDR3 bases: TGTGCCAGCGGGACAGGAGGGGCCACCGGGGAGCTGTTTTTT.

This clone was observed a few times. This sequence joins TRBV19 and TRBJ2-6; maybe TRBD1 (6 bases). Germline CDR1 is LNHDA and CDR2 is SQIVND (reference sequence). The CDR3 has 20 residues. Trimming shortened V by 0 bases and J by 4 bases, and 22 bases separated the two germline ends. CDR3 nucleotide sequence: TGTGCCAGTAGTATAGACCTCACAGGGAGCTCTAGATCCGGGGCCAACGTCCTGACTTTC. Translated, it gives CASSIDLTGSSRSGANVLTF.

This sequence joins TRBV2 and TRBJ1-2; 7 positions match TRBD1. Germline loops: CDR1 SNHLY, CDR2 FYNNEI. Trimming at V came to 4 bases and at J to 4 bases, leaving 3 bases not matched to a gene. This CDR3 has 13 amino acids. This chain's CDR3 is CASSGDSGYGYTF. The CDR3 nucleotides read TGTGCCAGCAGTGGGGACAGCGGCTATGGCTACACCTTC.

This clone has a single count. The chain employs TRBV11-2 and TRBJ1-2; 9 nucleotides match TRBD1. This CDR3 comprises 17 residues. The ends lost 1 base at V and 2 bases at J; junction bases unmatched: 8. The germline V gene encodes CDR1 SGHAT and CDR2 FQNNGV. CDR3 amino acids: CASSLGMTQGANYGYTF. As DNA, the CDR3 is TGTGCCAGCAGCTTAGGTATGACACAGGGGGCGAACTATGGCTACACCTTC.

V gene TRBV6-1 combines with J gene TRBJ1-4, with D maybe TRBD1 (5 bases). The CDR3 length is 15 residues. Germline V gives CDR1 MNHNS, CDR2 SASEGT. V was clipped by 3 bases and J by 8 bases, with 16 bases between them. The chain's CDR3 is CASSDPRQLGEKLFF. As DNA, the CDR3 is TGTGCCAGCAGTGATCCCAGACAGTTGGGCGAAAAACTGTTTTTT.

V and J are TRBV11-2 and TRBJ2-1, with unresolved D. Germline assignment: CDR1 SGHAT and CDR2 FQNNGV. The ends were cut back, 7 bases at V and 0 bases at J, with 13 bases in the middle. This CDR3 contains 15 residues. This chain's CDR3 is CASTLDRGSYNEQFF. The CDR3 DNA sequence: TGTGCCAGCACCTTGGACCGAGGCTCCTACAATGAGCAGTTCTTC.

This chain uses TRBV28 with TRBJ1-1, with D maybe TRBD1 (6 bases). V was clipped by 5 bases and J by 5 bases, with 18 bases between them. CDR3 length: 15 residues. The V gene's germline CDR1 is MDHEN and CDR2 SYDVKM. Written as DNA, the CDR3 is TGTGCCAGCAGTCCGGGCGGCAGGGGAGAAACTGAAGCTTTCTTT. It specifies CASSPGGRGETEAFF.

The chain recombines TRBV15 with TRBJ1-2; 10 bases are shared with TRBD1. Losses at the gene ends were 3 bases for V and 4 bases for J; bases not matched to a gene: 5. Germline assignment: CDR1 LNHNV and CDR2 YYDKDF (reference sequence). The CDR3 has 15 residues. The CDR3 loop is CATSRGTGAGYGYTF. CDR3 DNA: TGTGCCACCAGCAGGGGGACAGGGGCTGGCTATGGCTACACCTTC.

The chain has TRBV5-4 and TRBJ1-2; 10 nucleotides line up with TRBD1. The trim removed 4 bases at V and 4 bases at J, leaving 4 bases unmatched. The CDR3 loop spans 14 amino acids. Germline CDR1 reads SGHNT; CDR2 reads YYREEE (reference sequence). This CDR3 is CASSRDRGAYGYTF. As DNA, the CDR3 is TGTGCCAGCAGCAGGGACAGGGGCGCCTATGGCTACACCTTC.

In this sample, this clone turned up a few times. V and J are TRBV30 and TRBJ1-2; no clear D. The V gene's germline CDR1 is GTSNPN and CDR2 SVGIG (reference sequence). Trimming pared 8 bases from V and 2 bases from J, leaving 12 bases between. This CDR3 region has 12 residues. CDR3 DNA: TGTGCCGGGGAGGTCCAGAACTATGGCTACACCTTC. Its protein product is CAGEVQNYGYTF.

A remark on this clone: Other DNA variants within this sample encode the same CDR3. The gene calls are TRBV15 and TRBJ2-7, with D tentatively TRBD2 (5 bases). This CDR3 region has 14 residues. The germline V gene encodes CDR1 LNHNV and CDR2 YYDKDF (reference sequence). V lost 1 base and J 0 bases, leaving 7 bases between the germline ends. The CDR3 nucleotides are TGTGCCACCAGCAGAGGTGGGAGCTCCTACGAGCAGTACTTC. It is translated as CATSRGGSSYEQYF.

This clone was counted between two and nine times. The same CDR3 arises from other DNA sequences in this sample as well. The chain recombines TRBV19 with TRBJ2-2; the D gene is possibly TRBD2 (5 bases). This CDR3 comprises 14 residues. Trimming removed 5 bases at V and 4 bases at J, with 11 bases between. From germline, CDR1 is LNHDA and CDR2 SQIVND (reference sequence). CDR3 in amino acids: CASSGLAGTGELFF. The CDR3 DNA follows: TGTGCCAGTAGTGGACTGGCGGGCACCGGGGAGCTGTTTTTT.

The V call is TRBV9, the J call TRBJ2-2; 7 positions agree with TRBD2. J was trimmed by 2 bases and V by 7 bases; bases with no gene match: 8. The CDR3 is 15 amino acids. The V gene's germline CDR1 is SGDLS and CDR2 YYNGEE. The CDR3 nucleotides read TGTGCCAGCGCTCTCAGCGGGGCCAACACCGGGGAGCTGTTTTTT. Translating it yields CASALSGANTGELFF.

A few counts support this clone. The V call is TRBV18, the J call TRBJ2-7; 11 nucleotides line up with TRBD2. From germline, CDR1 is KGHSH and CDR2 LQKENI. The CDR3 runs to 18 residues. The junction had 9 bases not matched to a gene; V was cut back by 1 base and J by 1 base. CDR3 DNA: TGTGCCAGCTCACCACGATCTAGCGGGGGGTCTTCGTCCTACGAGCAGTACTTC. It encodes CASSPRSSGGSSSYEQYF.

The rearrangement joins TRBV5-1 to TRBJ2-7; D remains unclear. The CDR3 spans 14 residues. The ends were cut back, 3 bases at V and 3 bases at J, with 13 bases in the middle. Per the germline V gene, CDR1 is SGHRS and CDR2 is YFSETQ. CDR3 loop: CASSSTTVNYEQYF. CDR3 sequence (DNA): TGCGCCAGCAGCTCCACTACCGTAAACTACGAGCAGTACTTC.

J is TRBJ2-2 and V is TRBV5-1; TRBD2 matches 7 bases. The germline V gene encodes CDR1 SGHRS and CDR2 YFSETQ. The CDR3 has 15 residues. V dropped 0 bases and J dropped 6; count of bases not matched to a gene: 5. CDR3 sequence (DNA): TGCGCCAGCAGCTTGGAACTAGCGACCCCCGGGGAGCTGTTTTTT. It is translated as CASSLELATPGELFF.

This chain uses TRBV28 with TRBJ1-6; 9 nucleotides match TRBD1. The CDR3 has 16 amino acids. After removal of 4 bases from V and 8 bases from J, the junction contained 9 bases not matched to a gene. Germline V CDR1 and CDR2: MDHEN, SYDVKM. This chain's CDR3 is CASSSPGQGGDSPLHF. The DNA of the CDR3 is TGTGCCAGCAGTTCCCCGGGACAGGGTGGGGATTCACCCCTCCACTTT.

V gene TRBV27 combines with J gene TRBJ2-3, with D tentatively TRBD2 (5 bases). The CDR3 sequence is 14 residues long. Trimming stripped 3 bases from V and 6 bases from J, with 13 bases between. The germline CDR1 and CDR2 sequences are MNHEY and SMNVEV (reference sequence). Here the CDR3 DNA reads TGTGCCAGCAGTTTCGGACGAGGGCCGGATACGCAGTATTTT. This gives the protein CASSFGRGPDTQYF.